The next 12 T cell receptor beta chains were all read from a single sample in a study of T cells in Graves' hyperthyroidism and ophthalmopathy. RNA transcripts yielded amplified TCR beta CDR3 regions. In the first-round RT-PCR of the TCR CDR3, the HTBI primer set was used. TCRdb re-called the multiplex PCR reads with MiXCR, one entry per CDR3 protein. The data show about 52,000 distinct CDR3 sequences, with around 48% seen just once and just over 9% held by the top ten. Sequenced: blood. The receptors derive from a woman in her forties or fifties with Graves' ophthalmopathy.

This chain uses TRBV7-6 with TRBJ2-5; D may correspond to TRBD1 or TRBD2 (6 bases each). The CDR3 is 17 residues long. CDR1 and CDR2 (germline): SGHVS, FNYEAQ. The ends were cut back, 1 base at V and 0 bases at J, with 15 bases in the middle. The CDR3 region has the DNA TGTGCCAGCAGCTTAGAGCTCGGGGGCCGTGACCAAGAGACCCAGTACTTC. Protein: CASSLELGGRDQETQYF.

This clonotype turned up a few times. Since a much larger clone is just one base distant, this may be a read error. The genes are TRBV7-9 and TRBJ2-5, with 9 bases identical to TRBD1. The CDR3 spans 16 residues. Germline V lookup: CDR1 SEHNR, CDR2 FQNEAQ (reference sequence). CDR3 sequence (DNA): TGTGCCAGCAGCTTCTGGCGGACAGGGGCCCCCGAGACCCAGTGCTTC. Amino acid sequence: CASSFWRTGAPETQCF.

Many counts were recorded for this clonotype. V and J are TRBV12-5 and TRBJ1-2, with TRBD1 as a possible D gene (5 bases). Germline V CDR1 and CDR2: LGHNT, FRNRAP. With 0 bases removed from V and 4 bases from J, the gap between germline ends came to 9 bases. The CDR3 has 14 amino acids. CDR3 residues: CASGLVGGSYGYTF. For the CDR3, the DNA is TGTGCTAGTGGTTTGGTCGGGGGATCCTATGGCTACACCTTC.

This clonotype was seen at least ten times. This sequence joins TRBV7-9 and TRBJ2-1; 9 nucleotides align to TRBD1. J was trimmed by 6 bases and V by 1 base; bases with no gene match: 4. Per germline, CDR1 SEHNR and CDR2 FQNEAQ (reference sequence). The CDR3 spans 15 residues. CDR3 protein: CASSLGTGVPNEQFF. The CDR3 region has the DNA TGTGCCAGCAGCTTAGGGACAGGGGTCCCCAATGAGCAGTTCTTC.

This clonotype appeared many times. The rearrangement uses TRBV5-5 and TRBJ2-5; tentatively, D is TRBD1 (5 bases). Trimming took off 0 bases at V and 1 base at J, with 10 bases between the two ends. The germline gives CDR1 SGHKS, CDR2 YYEKEE (reference sequence). The CDR3 contains 15 residues. This CDR3 reads CASSLEGYSQETQYF. In DNA form, the CDR3 reads TGTGCCAGCAGCTTGGAGGGGTACAGCCAAGAGACCCAGTACTTC. Filled out from reference TRBV5-5 and TRBJ2-5, the complete variable domain reads DAGVTQSPTHLIKTRGQQVTLRCSPISGHKSVSWYQQVLGQGPQFIFQYYEKEERGRGNFPDRFSARQFPNYSSELNVNALLLGDSALYLCASSLEGYSQETQYFGPGTRLLVL.

This clonotype appeared many times. The V gene is TRBV6-9, the J gene TRBJ1-2; D is unclear. The germline V gene encodes CDR1 MNHGY and CDR2 SVAAGI. Trimming pared 3 bases from V and 4 bases from J, leaving 15 bases between. The CDR3 is made up of 15 amino acids. The CDR3 loop reads CASSYLWALCYGYTF. In DNA form, the CDR3 reads TGTGCCAGCAGTTACCTCTGGGCGCTCTGCTATGGCTACACCTTC.

The chain joins TRBV10-3 to TRBJ1-2; possibly TRBD1 for D (5 bases). The V gene's germline CDR1 is ENHRY and CDR2 SYGVKD. The V end lost 3 bases, the J end lost 4 bases, and 9 bases lay between the germline ends. The CDR3 contains 13 residues. The CDR3 DNA is TGTGCCATCAGTGAAGGGACGTCCTATGGCTACACCTTC. It is translated as CAISEGTSYGYTF.

This clonotype was seen at least ten times. The genes are TRBV5-1 and TRBJ1-4, with D tentatively TRBD1 (5 bases). The CDR3 runs 16 residues. Deletions cut 2 bases from V and 0 bases from J, with 11 bases between. Germline loops: CDR1 SGHRS, CDR2 YFSETQ. Written as DNA, the CDR3 is TGCGCCAGCAGCTTACAGGAGGCTACAACTAATGAAAAACTGTTTTTT. Amino acid sequence: CASSLQEATTNEKLFF.

The genes are TRBV7-9 and TRBJ2-1; TRBD1 matches 10 bases. The V segment lost 0 bases and the J segment 9 bases; nucleotides outside the gene matches: 8. The CDR3 loop spans 16 amino acids. Germline lookup yields CDR1 SEHNR and CDR2 FQNEAQ (reference sequence). This CDR3 reads CASSLASGTGDGEQFF. DNA of the CDR3: TGTGCCAGCAGCTTAGCCTCCGGGACAGGGGATGGTGAGCAGTTCTTC.

Many counts were recorded for this clonotype. CDR3 region: CASSTVDRGMNTEAFF. The CDR3 DNA is TGTGCCAGCAGCACCGTGGACAGGGGGATGAACACTGAAGCTTTCTTT. The chain links TRBV5-4 to TRBJ1-1; 10 nucleotides line up with TRBD1. The V segment lost 4 bases and the J segment 0 bases; nucleotides outside the gene matches: 6. The CDR3 extends over 16 amino acids. Germline CDR1 SGHNT, CDR2 YYREEE (reference sequence).

The V call is TRBV5-4, the J call TRBJ2-1; 9 bases line up with TRBD1. The CDR3 is 15 residues long. V gave up 4 bases and J gave up 8 bases; unmatched junction bases: 10. Germline lookup yields CDR1 SGHNT and CDR2 YYREEE (reference sequence). The CDR3: CASSRPGQGTYEQFF. The CDR3 DNA follows: TGTGCCAGCAGCCGCCCGGGACAGGGTACCTATGAGCAGTTCTTC.

This sequence joins TRBV2 and TRBJ2-5; D tentatively reads TRBD1 or TRBD2 (5 bases each). V lost 4 bases, J lost 4 bases, and 7 bases lay in between. This CDR3 is 12 amino acids long. From germline, CDR1 is SNHLY and CDR2 FYNNEI. The CDR3 protein is CASSVRGETQYF. CDR3 bases: TGTGCCAGCAGTGTGAGGGGAGAGACCCAGTACTTC.